Listed below are T cell receptor beta chains from one sample, sequenced in a study of beta chain features in type 1 diabetes. Here immunoSEQ multiplex PCR was the method, and the copy in TCRdb shows in-frame clones only, minus some. The sample lists over 25,000 clones, approximately 55% occurring once. Material for sequencing was Tregs from blood. These receptors were obtained from a young woman with type 1 diabetes. CDR3s leave out the opening cysteine and the closing phenylalanine or tryptophan. D genes are given only for firm matches. Not all rows give a size; the values are once, few, many and, for expanded clones, a class.

size: -
V: TRBV29-1
D: TRBD1
CDR3: SVGTTGGTIY

size: -
V: TRBV5-1
D: TRBD2
CDR3: ASSLGDPGLAGGSYNEQF

size: few
V: TRBV5-4
D: -
CDR3: ASSPQRRSYEQY

size: -
V: TRBV30
D: -
CDR3: AWTSGRAGELF

size: -
V: TRBV7-2
D: -
CDR3: ASSAGLTGANVLT

size: -
V: TRBV19
D: TRBD1
CDR3: ASTTRGQGGSNQPQH

size: -
V: TRBV7-3
D: -
CDR3: ASSFFGQQETQY

size: few
V: TRBV29-1
D: -
CDR3: SVIMLAWTGELF

size: few
V: TRBV5-1
D: -
CDR3: ASTIAIGGDNEQF

size: -
V: TRBV28
D: -
CDR3: ASRKGHNYGYT

size: -
V: TRBV5-1
D: TRBD1
CDR3: ASSSGTANQPQH

size: -
V: TRBV10-3
D: -
CDR3: AISEQLEGDHQPQH

size: -
V: TRBV27
D: -
CDR3: ASSLFVGAYNEQF

size: -
V: TRBV5-1
D: TRBD1
CDR3: ASSLTSGTNRGNEQF

size: -
V: TRBV5-1
D: -
CDR3: ASSFGGLGDWEAF

size: few
V: TRBV11-3
D: TRBD2
CDR3: ASSLTSGSWNEQF

size: -
V: TRBV27
D: -
CDR3: ASRSPSSGANVLT

size: few
V: TRBV15
D: -
CDR3: ATSRDPLGGGEKLF

size: -
V: TRBV28
D: -
CDR3: ASSTGLYEQY

size: few
V: TRBV7-8
D: -
CDR3: ASSLLMSGTDTQY

size: -
V: TRBV19
D: -
CDR3: ASSFGQNYGYT

size: -
V: TRBV5-6
D: TRBD2
CDR3: ASSMGLGAYNEQF

size: few
V: TRBV27
D: TRBD1
CDR3: ASSLTGYEQY

size: few
V: TRBV7-9
D: TRBD1
CDR3: ASSLFPGQIGEKLF

size: -
V: TRBV10-3
D: TRBD1
CDR3: AIRPGQGASDTEAF

size: -
V: TRBV9
D: -
CDR3: ASSVASTDTQY

size: -
V: TRBV7-2
D: -
CDR3: ASSPALEGYGYT